This T cell receptor beta chain was retrieved from a study of cytomegalovirus exposure and HLA in healthy donors. Primers included in the PCR were 60 Vbeta and 13 Jbeta primers. Sequencing was performed with immunoSEQ multiplex PCR; in TCRdb, only in-frame clones are kept and a portion is missing. Of more than 150,000 clones listed, 80% to 85% are singletons. Germline V CDR1 and CDR2: SGHVS, FNYEAQ. The CDR3 consists of 15 residues. V lost 3 bases and J lost 5; bases outside the gene matches: 7. As concerns this clone: Its antigen is still unknown.

Study-wide results and caveats: Clonal expansion was found to be greater in HLA-associated TCR beta chains than in equally common others in a later analysis.

Sequenced material: PBMCs. The origin of this receptor is a woman aged 18-29 years in good health and CMV-seropositive. The chain has TRBV7-6 and TRBJ1-1, with TRBD1 matching over 9 bases. The CDR3 DNA follows: TGTGCCAGCAGCTTTACAGGGGGCGAAAGTACTGAAGCTTTCTTT. It yields the protein CASSFTGGESTEAFF.